The rows below give T cell receptor beta chains drawn from one sample of a study of blood T cell repertoires in COVID-19. This table comes from immunoSEQ multiplex PCR, and its TCRdb copy is limited to in-frame clones, with some not included. The profile shows fewer than 500,000 clones, approximately 90% of them singletons. Sequencing was performed on peripheral blood. These receptor sequences come from a young woman with acute or convalescent COVID-19. CDR3s include the opening cysteine and the closing phenylalanine or tryptophan. D genes are given only for firm matches. Clone size is not always given. Where it is, it says once, few, many or a class for expanded clones.

j_call,clone_size,d_call,v_call,cdr3_nt,cdr3_aa
TRBJ1-2,NA,NA,TRBV7-2,TGTGCCAGCAGCCCAGGGATAGGGGGTAGGGGGTATGGCTACACCTTC,CASSPGIGGRGYGYTF
TRBJ2-3,NA,NA,TRBV12-3/TRBV12-4,TGTGCCAGCAGTTTCGGGGGAGCAGATACGCAGTATTTT,CASSFGGADTQYF
TRBJ1-1,NA,TRBD1,TRBV5-1,TGCGCCAGCAGCCCCAAAAGGACAGGGAGCACTGAAGCTTTCTTT,CASSPKRTGSTEAFF
TRBJ1-5,NA,NA,TRBV11-2,TGTGCCAGCAGCTTAGCAGGTGATCCTAATCAGCCCCAGCATTTT,CASSLAGDPNQPQHF
TRBJ2-2,NA,NA,TRBV6-4,TGTGCCAGCAGTTACCTGGCAGGCAACACCGGGGAGCTGTTTTTT,CASSYLAGNTGELFF
TRBJ1-6,NA,NA,TRBV9,TGTGCCAGCAGCGTAACAGGGTTTGGGAATTCACCCCTCCACTTT,CASSVTGFGNSPLHF
TRBJ1-5,NA,NA,TRBV28,TGTGCCTCTGTTCAACAATTCAATCAGCCCCAGCATTTT,CASVQQFNQPQHF
TRBJ1-2,once,NA,TRBV6-1,TGTGCCAGCAGTGAAGACTTCGGGGCTAACTATGGCTACACCTTC,CASSEDFGANYGYTF
TRBJ2-7,once,TRBD1,TRBV28,TGTGCCAGCAGTCCACCGGGACAGGACTACGAGCAGTACTTC,CASSPPGQDYEQYF
TRBJ2-1,NA,TRBD2,TRBV2,TGTGCCAGCAGTAAATTAAGCGGGGCTCAGTTCTTC,CASSKLSGAQFF
TRBJ1-4,NA,TRBD1,TRBV28,TGTGCCAGCAGCAGGGGGGCTAATGAAAAACTGTTTTTT,CASSRGANEKLFF
TRBJ1-5,NA,NA,TRBV28,TGTGCCAGCACCAAAGGGGGGGAAAGTCAGCCCCAGCATTTT,CASTKGGESQPQHF
TRBJ2-5,once,NA,TRBV24-1,TGTGCCAACGGCCACTACTCAGTACAGGCCCGCGAGACCCAGTACTTC,CANGHYSVQARETQYF
TRBJ2-7,NA,TRBD1,TRBV3-1/TRBV3-2,TGTGCCAGCAGCCGTGGACAGGGGAACCCATACGAGCAGTACTTC,CASSRGQGNPYEQYF
TRBJ1-1,NA,TRBD1,TRBV4-1,TGCGCCAGCAGCCAAGGTTACCTGGGACAGGGGGTGAACACTGAAGCTTTCTTT,CASSQGYLGQGVNTEAFF
TRBJ1-2,once,NA,TRBV6-1,TGTGCCAGCAGTGAAGAACCAGGGAGGGGCTACACCTTC,CASSEEPGRGYTF
TRBJ2-1,once,NA,TRBV15,TGTGCCACCAGCAGAGAATTACTCAACAATGAGCAGTTCTTC,CATSRELLNNEQFF
TRBJ1-1,once,NA,TRBV5-1,TGCGCCAGCAGCTTGGATGGGGCAGGGCTCGACACTGAAGCTTTCTTT,CASSLDGAGLDTEAFF
TRBJ2-2,NA,TRBD2,TRBV5-6,TGTGCCAGCAGCCAACGGCCGGGACTAGCGGACACCGGGGAGCTGTTTTTT,CASSQRPGLADTGELFF
TRBJ2-5,NA,NA,TRBV27,TGTGCCAGCAGTCCTTACGACCGGGAGGAGACCCAGTACTTC,CASSPYDREETQYF
TRBJ1-1,NA,TRBD1,TRBV10-3,TGTGCTTCAGGTGGAACAGGGGGGAACACTGAAGCTTTCTTT,CASGGTGGNTEAFF
TRBJ1-3,NA,NA,TRBV7-9,TGTGCCAGCAGCCCACGGACAGCTGGAAACACCATATATTTT,CASSPRTAGNTIYF
TRBJ2-2,once,TRBD1,TRBV5-6,TGTGCCAGCAGCTTTCGCGGGACAGGGAGTACCGGGGAGCTGTTTTTT,CASSFRGTGSTGELFF
TRBJ1-4,NA,NA,TRBV2,TGTGCCAGCAGTGAAGGGCGATACCAGGACAGTGAAAAACTGTTTTTT,CASSEGRYQDSEKLFF
TRBJ2-3,NA,NA,TRBV4-2,TGTGCCAGCAGCCCAGACGAGGGAAGAACAGATACGCAGTATTTT,CASSPDEGRTDTQYF
TRBJ1-4,NA,TRBD1,TRBV5-1,TGCGCCAGCAGCTCCCGATCCGGGACAGGGTACGAAAAACTGTTTTTT,CASSSRSGTGYEKLFF
TRBJ1-5,NA,NA,TRBV7-9,TGTGCCAGCAGCTTATTTCAAGGAGGACGGGATCAGCCCCAGCATTTT,CASSLFQGGRDQPQHF
TRBJ1-2,NA,TRBD1,TRBV19,TGTGCCAGTACCTCCTTCCAGGGGGCGCGGGGCTACACCTTC,CASTSFQGARGYTF